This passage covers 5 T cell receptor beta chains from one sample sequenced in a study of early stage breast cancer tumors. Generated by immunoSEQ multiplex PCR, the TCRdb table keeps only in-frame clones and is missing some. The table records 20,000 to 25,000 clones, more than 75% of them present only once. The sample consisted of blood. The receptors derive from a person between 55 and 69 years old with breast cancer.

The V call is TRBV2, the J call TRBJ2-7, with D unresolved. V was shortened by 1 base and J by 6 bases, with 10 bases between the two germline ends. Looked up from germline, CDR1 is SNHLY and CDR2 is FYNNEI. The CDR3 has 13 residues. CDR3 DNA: TGTGCCAGCAGTGAAGTAACCGGCATCGAGCAGTACTTC. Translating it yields CASSEVTGIEQYF.

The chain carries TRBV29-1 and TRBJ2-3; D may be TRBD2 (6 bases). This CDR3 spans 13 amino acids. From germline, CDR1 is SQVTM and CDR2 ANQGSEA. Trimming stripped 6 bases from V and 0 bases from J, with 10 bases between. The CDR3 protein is CSVGSGSTDTQYF. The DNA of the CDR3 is TGCAGCGTAGGAAGCGGGAGCACAGATACGCAGTATTTT.

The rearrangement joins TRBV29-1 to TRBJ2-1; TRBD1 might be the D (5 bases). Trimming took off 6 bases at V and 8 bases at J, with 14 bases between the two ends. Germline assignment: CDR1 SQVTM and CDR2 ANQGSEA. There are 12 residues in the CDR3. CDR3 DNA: TGCAGCGTGGACACCCGAACGGATGAGCAGTTCTTC. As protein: CSVDTRTDEQFF.

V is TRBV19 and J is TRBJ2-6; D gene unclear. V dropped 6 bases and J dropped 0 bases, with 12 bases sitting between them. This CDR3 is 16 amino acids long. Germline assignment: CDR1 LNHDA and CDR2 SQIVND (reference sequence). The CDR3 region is CASSSLAVSGANVLTF. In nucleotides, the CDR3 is TGTGCCAGTAGCTCCCTGGCGGTCTCTGGGGCCAACGTCCTGACTTTC.

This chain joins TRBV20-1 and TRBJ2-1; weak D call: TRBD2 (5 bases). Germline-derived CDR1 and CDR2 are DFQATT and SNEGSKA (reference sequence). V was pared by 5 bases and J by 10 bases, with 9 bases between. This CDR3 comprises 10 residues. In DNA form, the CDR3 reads TGCAGTGCTTCCGGGGAAGAGCAGTTCTTC. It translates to CSASGEEQFF.